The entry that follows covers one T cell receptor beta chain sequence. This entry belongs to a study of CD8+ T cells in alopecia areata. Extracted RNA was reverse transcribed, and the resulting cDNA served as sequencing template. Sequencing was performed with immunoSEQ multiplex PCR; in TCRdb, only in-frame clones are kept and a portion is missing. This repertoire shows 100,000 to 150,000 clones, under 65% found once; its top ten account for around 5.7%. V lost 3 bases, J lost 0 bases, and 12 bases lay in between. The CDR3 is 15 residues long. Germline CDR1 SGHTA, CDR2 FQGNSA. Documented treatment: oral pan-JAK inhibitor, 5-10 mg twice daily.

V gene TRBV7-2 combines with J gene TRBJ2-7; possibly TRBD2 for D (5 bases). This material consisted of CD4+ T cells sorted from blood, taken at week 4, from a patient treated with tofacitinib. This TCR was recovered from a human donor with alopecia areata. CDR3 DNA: TGTGCCAGCAGCTTGGCAAGAGGGAGCTCCTACGAGCAGTACTTC. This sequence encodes CASSLARGSSYEQYF.